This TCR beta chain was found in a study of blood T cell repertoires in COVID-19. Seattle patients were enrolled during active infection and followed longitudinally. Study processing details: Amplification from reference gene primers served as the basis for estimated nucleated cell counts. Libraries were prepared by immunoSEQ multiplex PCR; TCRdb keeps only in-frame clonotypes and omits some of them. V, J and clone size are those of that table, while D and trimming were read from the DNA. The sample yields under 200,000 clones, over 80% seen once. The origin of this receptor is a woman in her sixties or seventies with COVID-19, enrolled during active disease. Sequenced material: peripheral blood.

CDR3 bases: TGTGCCAGCAGTGGACAGGGTAATTCACCCCTCCACTTT. Protein: CASSGQGNSPLHF. This chain connects TRBV25-1 to TRBJ1-6, with 7 bases that match TRBD1. Per the germline V gene, CDR1 is MGHDK and CDR2 is SYGVNS. After removal of 4 bases from V and 6 bases from J, the junction contained 0 bases not matched to a gene. This CDR3 region has 13 residues.